This is a list of T cell receptor beta chains from one sample in a study of CD8+ T cells in alopecia areata. TCRdb's table, derived via immunoSEQ multiplex PCR, lists solely in-frame clones and lacks some. This table has roughly 200,000 clones, more than 30% appearing once. The sample here was CD4+ T cells sorted from blood, taken at approximately week 30, from a patient treated with tofacitinib. The receptor set was obtained from a human donor with alopecia areata. Both conserved end residues are part of each CDR3. The order of the fields is clone size, D gene, V gene, J gene, CDR3 DNA, CDR3 protein. The D gene is left open where the match is weak. The listing skips clone size in some rows; elsewhere it reads once, few, many or a size class.

few	NA	TRBV5-1	TRBJ2-5	TGCGCCAGCAGACTAGCCGGGACCCAGTACTTC	CASRLAGTQYF
once	TRBD2	TRBV11-2	TRBJ2-1	TGTGCCAGCAGCTCGATAGCGGGAGGTCCCTACAATGAGCAGTTCTTC	CASSSIAGGPYNEQFF
few	TRBD2	TRBV30	TRBJ2-1	TGTGCCTGGAGTGTACTAGCGGGAGATCTCAACAATGAGCAGTTCTTC	CAWSVLAGDLNNEQFF
NA	NA	TRBV7-9	TRBJ1-1	TGTGCCAGCAGCTTAGACCAGGGAAGTGCTGAAGCTTTCTTT	CASSLDQGSAEAFF
NA	NA	TRBV7-9	TRBJ1-1	TGTGCCAGTACTGCGGGTGAAGCTTTCTTT	CASTAGEAFF
few	NA	TRBV9	TRBJ2-3	TGTGCCAGCAGCGTAGGCGCCTCGGAGACGCAGTATTTT	CASSVGASETQYF
few	TRBD2	TRBV5-6	TRBJ2-7	TGTGCCAGCAGCGTCACACTAGCGGGAGTTCTATTGGAGCAGTACTTC	CASSVTLAGVLLEQYF
few	NA	TRBV29-1	TRBJ1-5	TGCAGCGTCGGCCAAGGGAACAATCAGCCCCAGCATTTT	CSVGQGNNQPQHF
NA	NA	TRBV29-1	TRBJ2-1	TGCAGCGTAGAAGGGCCTAGCGCTGGTGAGCAGTTCTTC	CSVEGPSAGEQFF
few	NA	TRBV7-3	TRBJ2-5	TGTGCCAGCAGCTTAACTAGCTATTCAGAGACCCAGTACTTC	CASSLTSYSETQYF
NA	NA	TRBV15	TRBJ2-4	TGTGCCACCAGAGGACTAGCCAAAAACATTCAGTACTTC	CATRGLAKNIQYF
NA	NA	TRBV2	TRBJ1-4	TGTGCCAGCAGCGGCAGCCTAACAACTAATGAAAAACTGTTTTTT	CASSGSLTTNEKLFF
few	NA	TRBV7-9	TRBJ1-5	TGTGCCAGCAGCCAGGCGGGGGTACGGCCCCAGCATTTT	CASSQAGVRPQHF
few	TRBD2	TRBV9	TRBJ2-1	TGTGCCAGCAGCGCCGGACTAGCGGGAGGAAATGAGCAGTTCTTC	CASSAGLAGGNEQFF
NA	NA	TRBV29-1	TRBJ1-1	TGCAGCGTTGATACGGGGTTGTTGAACACTGAAGCTTTCTTT	CSVDTGLLNTEAFF
NA	TRBD1	TRBV2	TRBJ1-2	TGTGCCAGCAGTGAAGAAGGGGGCAATGGCTACACCTTC	CASSEEGGNGYTF
NA	NA	TRBV20-1	TRBJ2-1	TGCAGTGCTAGACCTAGCAATGAGCAGTTCTTC	CSARPSNEQFF
NA	NA	TRBV6-5	TRBJ2-5	TGTGCCAGCAGCCGCCTACGAGAGACCCAGTACTTC	CASSRLRETQYF
NA	NA	TRBV30	TRBJ2-7	TGTGCCTCGGATATGGCGCAGGGGATCACCTACGAGCAGTACTTC	CASDMAQGITYEQYF
few	NA	TRBV10-2	TRBJ1-2	TGCGCCAGCTCCGGGGCTGGCTATGGCTACACCTTC	CASSGAGYGYTF
NA	TRBD1	TRBV4-1	TRBJ2-1	TGCGCCAGCAGCCAAGGGGGACAGGGGGGCAATGAGCAGTTCTTC	CASSQGGQGGNEQFF
NA	NA	TRBV29-1	TRBJ2-3	TGCAGCGTTGAAGAGCGGGGAAGACAGGGTGTTCAGTATTTT	CSVEERGRQGVQYF
NA	TRBD2	TRBV4-1	TRBJ2-7	TGCGCCAGCAGCCAACCGACGAAGCGGGAGGGCGAGCAGTACTTC	CASSQPTKREGEQYF